Included here is one T cell receptor beta chain sequence, with context. Unmatched junction bases numbered 1, after V lost 5 bases and J lost 1 base. In germline, CDR1 is SGHTA, CDR2 FQGNSA. The CDR3 consists of 15 residues. As handled by the study authors: Reference gene primer amplification yielded estimated nucleated cell counts. Produced via immunoSEQ multiplex PCR; TCRdb's table is partial and in-frame only. Clonal size and the V and J genes are those of that table, whereas D and trimming came from the DNA. The data contain about 99,000 clones, roughly nine tenths of them singletons. The entry originates in a study of blood T cell repertoires in COVID-19. At the level of the study: Specimens from acute and convalescent COVID-19 originated in the United States, Italy and Spain. PBMCs, B-cell-depleted T cells, or T cells provided the cDNA or gDNA that made up the material.

This sequence joins TRBV7-2 and TRBJ1-5, with 11 bases that match TRBD1. The material sequenced was peripheral blood. This TCR was sampled from a human donor in a cohort sampled during active COVID-19. This CDR3 reads CASSRTGGSNQPQHF. The CDR3 region has the DNA TGTGCCAGCAGCCGGACAGGGGGCAGCAATCAGCCCCAGCATTTT. Full variable domain (outside the CDR3, taken from reference TRBV7-2 and TRBJ1-5): GAGVSQSPSNKVTEKGKDVELRCDPISGHTALYWYRQSLGQGLEFLIYFQGNSAPDKSGLPSDRFSAERTGGSVSTLTIQRTQQEDSAVYLCASSRTGGSNQPQHFGDGTRLSIL.